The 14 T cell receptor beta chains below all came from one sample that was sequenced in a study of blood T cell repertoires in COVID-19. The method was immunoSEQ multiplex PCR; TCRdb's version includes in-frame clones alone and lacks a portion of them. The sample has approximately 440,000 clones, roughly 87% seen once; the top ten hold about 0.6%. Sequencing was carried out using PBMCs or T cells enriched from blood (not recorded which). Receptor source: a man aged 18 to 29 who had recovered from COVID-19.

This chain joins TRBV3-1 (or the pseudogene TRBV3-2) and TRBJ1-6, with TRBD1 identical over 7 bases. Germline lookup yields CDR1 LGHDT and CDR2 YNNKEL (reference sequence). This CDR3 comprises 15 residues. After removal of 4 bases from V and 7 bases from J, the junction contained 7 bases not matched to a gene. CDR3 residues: CASSRREGANSPLHF. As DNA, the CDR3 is TGTGCCAGCAGCCGCCGAGAGGGGGCGAATTCACCCCTCCACTTT.

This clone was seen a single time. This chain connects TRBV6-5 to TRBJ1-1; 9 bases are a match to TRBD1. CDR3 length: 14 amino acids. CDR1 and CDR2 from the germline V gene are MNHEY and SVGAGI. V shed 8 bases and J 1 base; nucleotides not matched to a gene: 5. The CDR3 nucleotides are TGTGCCAGCGGCCGGGACAGGGCGAACACTGAAGCTTTCTTT. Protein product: CASGRDRANTEAFF.

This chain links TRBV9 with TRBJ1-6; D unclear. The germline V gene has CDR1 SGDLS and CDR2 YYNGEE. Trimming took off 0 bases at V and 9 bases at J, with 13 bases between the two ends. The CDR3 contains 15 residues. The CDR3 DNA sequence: TGTGCCAGCAGCGTAGATTTCGGGTATGTTTCACCCCTCCACTTT. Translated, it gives CASSVDFGYVSPLHF.

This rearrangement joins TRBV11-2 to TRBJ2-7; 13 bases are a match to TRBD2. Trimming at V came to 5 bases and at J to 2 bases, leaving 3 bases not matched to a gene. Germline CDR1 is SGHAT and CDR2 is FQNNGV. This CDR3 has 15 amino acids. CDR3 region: CASSRTSGGTYEQYF. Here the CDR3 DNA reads TGTGCCAGCAGCCGGACTAGCGGGGGTACCTACGAGCAGTACTTC.

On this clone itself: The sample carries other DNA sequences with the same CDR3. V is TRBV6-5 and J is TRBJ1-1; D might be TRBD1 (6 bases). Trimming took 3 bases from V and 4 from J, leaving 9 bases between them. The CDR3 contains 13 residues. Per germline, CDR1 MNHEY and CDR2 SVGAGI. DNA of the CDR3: TGTGCCAGCAGTTATAAAGGGGGCACTGAAGCTTTCTTT. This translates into CASSYKGGTEAFF.

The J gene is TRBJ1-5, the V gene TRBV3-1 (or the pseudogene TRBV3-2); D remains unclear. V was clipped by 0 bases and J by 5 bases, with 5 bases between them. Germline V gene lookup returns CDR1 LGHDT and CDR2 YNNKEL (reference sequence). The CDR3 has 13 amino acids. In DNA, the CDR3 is TGTGCCAGCAGCCAAGACAGATATCAGCCCCAGCATTTT. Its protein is CASSQDRYQPQHF.

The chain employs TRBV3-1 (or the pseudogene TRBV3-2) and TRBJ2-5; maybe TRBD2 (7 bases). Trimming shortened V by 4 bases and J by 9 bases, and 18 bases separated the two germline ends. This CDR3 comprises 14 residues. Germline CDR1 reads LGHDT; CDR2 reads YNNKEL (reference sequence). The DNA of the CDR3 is TGTGCCAGCAGCCGGGGGGGGGCCCTCCGGTCCCAGTACTTC. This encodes CASSRGGALRSQYF.

The chain's CDR3 is CASSLAINRVGGYTF. The CDR3 nucleotides read TGTGCCAGCAGTTTAGCAATCAACAGGGTAGGAGGCTACACCTTC. The chain employs TRBV28 and TRBJ1-2, with D perhaps TRBD1 (6 bases). Germline CDR1 MDHEN, CDR2 SYDVKM. There are 15 residues in the CDR3. The V end was cut by 2 bases, the J end by 8 bases, with 18 bases between.

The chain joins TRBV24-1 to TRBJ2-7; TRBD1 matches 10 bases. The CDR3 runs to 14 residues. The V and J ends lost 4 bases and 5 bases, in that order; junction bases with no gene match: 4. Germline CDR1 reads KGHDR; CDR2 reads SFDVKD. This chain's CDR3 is CATSDRTGGNEQYF. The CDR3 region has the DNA TGTGCCACCAGTGACCGGACAGGGGGTAACGAGCAGTACTTC.

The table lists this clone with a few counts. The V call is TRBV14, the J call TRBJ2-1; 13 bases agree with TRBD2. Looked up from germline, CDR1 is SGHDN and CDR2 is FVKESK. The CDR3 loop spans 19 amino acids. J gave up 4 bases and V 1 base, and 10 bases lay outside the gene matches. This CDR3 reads CASSQVRTSGRRRYNEQFF. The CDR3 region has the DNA TGTGCCAGCAGCCAAGTTAGGACTAGCGGGAGAAGGAGGTACAATGAGCAGTTCTTC.

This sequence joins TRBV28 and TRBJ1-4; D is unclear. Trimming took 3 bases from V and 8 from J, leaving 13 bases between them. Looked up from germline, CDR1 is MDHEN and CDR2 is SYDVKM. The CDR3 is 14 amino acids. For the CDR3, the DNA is TGTGCCAGCAGTTTTACCGGGTCGGGGGAAAAACTGTTTTTT. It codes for CASSFTGSGEKLFF.

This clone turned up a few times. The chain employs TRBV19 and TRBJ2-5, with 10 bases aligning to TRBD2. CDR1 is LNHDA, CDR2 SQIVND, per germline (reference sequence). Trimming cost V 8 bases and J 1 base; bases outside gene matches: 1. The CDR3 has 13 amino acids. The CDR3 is CASGLAVQETQYF. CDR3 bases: TGTGCCAGTGGACTAGCGGTCCAAGAGACCCAGTACTTC.

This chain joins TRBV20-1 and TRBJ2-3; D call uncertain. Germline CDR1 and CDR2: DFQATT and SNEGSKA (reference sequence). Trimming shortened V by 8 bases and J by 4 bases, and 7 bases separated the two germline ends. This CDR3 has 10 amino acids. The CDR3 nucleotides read TGCAGTCCCCCGGCAGATACGCAGTATTTT. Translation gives CSPPADTQYF.

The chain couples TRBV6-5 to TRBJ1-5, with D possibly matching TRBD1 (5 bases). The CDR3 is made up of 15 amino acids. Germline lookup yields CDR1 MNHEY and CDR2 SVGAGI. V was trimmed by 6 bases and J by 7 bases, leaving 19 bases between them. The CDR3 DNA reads TGTGCCAGCAGGCTTACTGGGGCAGGTGGCCAGCCCCAGCATTTT. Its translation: CASRLTGAGGQPQHF.